This T cell receptor (beta chain) was profiled in a study of T cell repertoires in cytomegalovirus infection (dated by TCRdb to about 2019). Regarding the study in general: Peptide stimulations targeted recently identified HLA-C-restricted CMV epitopes, whose presentation resists viral immunomodulation, together with well-studied HLA-B-restricted epitopes. The HLA type of each donor mattered for the analysis, because public TCR beta signatures pointed to carriage of CMV infection along with the matching HLA type.

Broad study findings and their caveats: Cumulative frequency of public TCR beta family members discriminated carriers of CMV infection plus the relevant HLA type in this cohort and an independent 352-donor cohort. In the ex vivo response, HLA-C-restricted CMV-specific TCR beta clonotypes were dominant, and in two of eight donors the single most frequent clonotype came from this HLA-C-restricted group.

The sample's treatment or condition, from its label and the paper: in vitro stimulation with specific CMV peptide epitopes to enrich CMV-specific T cells. This clonotype was detected only a few times. Its recognized antigen is unknown. No qualities accompany the bases; no much larger clone lies one base away. Sequencing relied on an Illumina HiSeq 1500. TCRdb trimmed public reads at Q25 via fastp, called clones via MiXCR and kept in-frame beta chains. Entries that share a CDR3 protein sequence are merged under the most common genes and DNA. The sample yields 750,000 to 950,000 distinct CDR3 sequences; 25% to 30% were counted once. The ten largest clonotypes hold about an eighth of the sample. Via the germline V gene, CDR1 is SGHAT and CDR2 FQNNGV. V drops 3 bases and J drops 8 bases, leaving 6 bases in between. Inclusive of the bounding cysteine and phenylalanine, the CDR3 is 11 residues long. The retained sequence is limited to the CDR3, 33 bases, with the frame set at the first base.

The chain is encoded by TRBV11-2 joined to TRBJ2-3; too little of a D gene remains to name it. The specimen was cultured CD8+ T cells from PBMCs, collected from culture after CMV antigen stimulation. The sequence came from a human donor in good health (CMV status not recorded). Some clones in this sample may be carry-over from other donors' samples. The nucleotide sequence is given as TGTGCCAGCAGCTTTTCCGGTACGCAGTATTTT. This codes for CASSFSGTQYF.